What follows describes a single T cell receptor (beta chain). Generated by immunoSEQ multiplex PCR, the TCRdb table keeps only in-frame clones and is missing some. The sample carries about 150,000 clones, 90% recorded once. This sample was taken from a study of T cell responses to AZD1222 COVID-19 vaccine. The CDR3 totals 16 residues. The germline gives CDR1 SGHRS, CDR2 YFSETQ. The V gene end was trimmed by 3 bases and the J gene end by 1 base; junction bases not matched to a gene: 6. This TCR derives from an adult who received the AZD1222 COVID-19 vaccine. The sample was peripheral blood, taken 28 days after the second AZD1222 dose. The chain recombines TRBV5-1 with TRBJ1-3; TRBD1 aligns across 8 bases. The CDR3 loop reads CASSSGQEPSGNTIYF. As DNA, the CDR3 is TGCGCCAGCAGCTCGGGACAGGAACCGTCTGGAAACACCATATATTTT.